Listed below are T cell receptor beta chains from one sample, sequenced in a study of T cell changes during pregnancy in multiple sclerosis. The protocol was immunoSEQ multiplex PCR, while the TCRdb copy is restricted to in-frame clones and leaves out a portion. In the table there are roughly 80,000 clones, around 93% of which are singletons. This sample comprised peripheral blood, obtained after pregnancy. These receptors were collected from a female donor in good health, enrolled as a control in a pregnancy study. The CDR3 runs from the conserved cysteine through the conserved F or W. Each record gives: J gene, V gene, D gene, CDR3 DNA, CDR3 protein. A D gene is named only where the DNA matches it firmly.

TRBJ1-1 | TRBV7-2 | . | TGTGCCAGCAGCTTAGGGTTCAGGACAGAGAACACTGAAGCTTTCTTT | CASSLGFRTENTEAFF
TRBJ2-7 | TRBV6-5 | TRBD2 | TGTGCCAGCAGCGACGGGGGGAACGAGCAGTACTTC | CASSDGGNEQYF
TRBJ2-7 | TRBV28 | TRBD2 | TGTGCCAGCAGTGGCTCAGGACTAGCGGGAGGCTACGAGCAGTACTTC | CASSGSGLAGGYEQYF
TRBJ2-1 | TRBV7-9 | . | TGTGCCAGCAGCTTCGCGGGATCCTACAATGAGCAGTTCTTC | CASSFAGSYNEQFF
TRBJ2-3 | TRBV5-1 | . | TGCGCCAGCAGCAATACAGGGTGGAGTGCGAAAGATACGCAGTATTTT | CASSNTGWSAKDTQYF
TRBJ2-7 | TRBV9 | . | TGTGCCAGCAGCCACCTTGGTGGGGACTTTGACGAGCAGTACTTC | CASSHLGGDFDEQYF
TRBJ2-1 | TRBV4-1 | . | TGCGCCAGCAGCCAAGAACGAGTGGATGAGCAGTTCTTC | CASSQERVDEQFF
TRBJ2-5 | TRBV21-1 | . | TGTGCCAGCAGCGGTAGGGGAGAGACCCAGTACTTC | CASSGRGETQYF
TRBJ2-1 | TRBV5-1 | . | TGCGCCAGCAGCACAGACTATGCATACAATGAGCAGTTCTTC | CASSTDYAYNEQFF
TRBJ1-2 | TRBV4-1 | TRBD1 | TGCGCCAGCAGCCAAGTCGGGACAGCCATTAAGGAGGATTATGGCTACACCTTC | CASSQVGTAIKEDYGYTF